Described below is a single T cell receptor (beta chain) sequence and its context. Since the CDR3 does not end with the conserved phenylalanine or tryptophan, this likely comes from a read error. Produced via immunoSEQ multiplex PCR; TCRdb's table is partial and in-frame only. This table has hundreds of thousands of clones, around three quarters appearing once. This sample was included in a study of shared clonotypes between healthy human individuals. CDR1 LNHNV and CDR2 YYDKDF come from the germline V gene (reference sequence). The CDR3 is made up of 14 amino acids. V dropped 0 bases and J dropped 3 bases, with 9 bases sitting between them.

The sample consisted of PBMCs. The source of this sequence is a woman between 40 and 55 years old in good health. Some clones in this sample may be carry-over from other donors' samples. The chain links TRBV15 to TRBJ2-7, with no clear D. As DNA, the CDR3 is TGTGCCACCAGCAGAGATATCGGCAGCTACGAGCAGTACTTG. Amino acid sequence: CATSRDIGSYEQYL.